Below are 29 T cell receptor beta chains sequenced from a single sample in a study of blood T cell repertoires in COVID-19. Here immunoSEQ multiplex PCR was the method, and the copy in TCRdb shows in-frame clones only, minus some. The sample holds 270,000 or so clones, roughly 86% seen once. The specimen was peripheral blood. The receptors shown here come from a man aged 35 to 55 with active or convalescent COVID-19.

The chain recombines TRBV29-1 with TRBJ2-4, with D possibly being TRBD1 (6 bases). Trimming pared 5 bases from V and 4 bases from J, leaving 12 bases between. Germline V gene lookup returns CDR1 SQVTM and CDR2 ANQGSEA. CDR3 length: 13 residues. CDR3 sequence: CSVPTGTKNIQYF. CDR3 coding DNA: TGCAGCGTTCCGACAGGCACAAAAAACATTCAGTACTTC.

There are a few counts of this clone. This chain links TRBV4-1 with TRBJ2-6; 7 positions agree with TRBD1. This CDR3 is built from 19 residues. Germline values: CDR1 MGHRA, CDR2 YSYEKL. Trimming cost V 0 bases and J 2 bases; bases outside gene matches: 10. The CDR3 loop is CASSQEEARGRAGANVLTF. The CDR3 nucleotides are TGCGCCAGCAGCCAAGAAGAAGCGAGGGGGCGGGCTGGGGCCAACGTCCTGACTTTC.

The rearrangement links TRBV4-1 to TRBJ2-7; TRBD1 matches at 7 bases. Germline V gene lookup returns CDR1 MGHRA and CDR2 YSYEKL. V was clipped by 0 bases and J by 3 bases; unmatched bases: 5. This CDR3 has 15 amino acids. CDR3 sequence: CASSQEQGVFYEQYF. CDR3 nucleotide sequence: TGCGCCAGCAGCCAAGAGCAGGGGGTGTTCTACGAGCAGTACTTC.

This chain links TRBV18 with TRBJ2-5; TRBD2 matches at 10 bases. Germline V CDR1 and CDR2: KGHSH, LQKENI. V lost 3 bases, J lost 4 bases, and 11 bases stayed unmatched. There are 17 residues in the CDR3. The CDR3 coding sequence is TGTGCCAGCTCACCCGGGTCGGCTAGCGGGAGTCTAGAGACCCAGTACTTC. Translating it yields CASSPGSASGSLETQYF.

This chain connects TRBV7-9 to TRBJ1-4; D is possibly TRBD1 (6 bases). Germline V gene sequence: CDR1 SEHNR, CDR2 FQNEAQ (reference sequence). Deletions cut 1 base from V and 5 bases from J, with 14 bases between. The CDR3 has 16 residues. DNA of the CDR3: TGTGCCAGCAGCTTAGGTTTTTTGCAGGGGAATGAAAAACTGTTTTTT. The encoded protein is CASSLGFLQGNEKLFF.

This sequence joins TRBV2 and TRBJ2-1; weak D call: TRBD2 (7 bases). Germline V gene data show CDR1 as SNHLY and CDR2 as FYNNEI. Between the trimmed V and J ends, which lost 7 bases and 3 bases, there was a span of 19 bases. The CDR3 sequence is 16 residues long. The CDR3 sequence: CASIQLGGGLYNEQFF. CDR3 nucleotides: TGTGCCAGCATACAGCTGGGAGGGGGACTCTACAATGAGCAGTTCTTC.

V gene TRBV28 combines with J gene TRBJ1-4, with unresolved D. Trimming left V 6 bases short and J 10 bases short, with 12 bases between. Germline V gives CDR1 MDHEN, CDR2 SYDVKM. The CDR3 sequence is 12 residues long. The DNA of the CDR3 is TGTGCCAGCAGCCTTGTTAGTCGAAAACTGTTTTTT. Translated: CASSLVSRKLFF.

CDR3 region: CAWSRPGGHQPQHF. As DNA, the CDR3 is TGTGCCTGGTCCCGACCAGGGGGGCATCAGCCCCAGCATTTT. The rearrangement uses TRBV30 and TRBJ1-5; 7 nucleotides align to TRBD1. CDR1 and CDR2 (germline): GTSNPN, SVGIG (reference sequence). V shed 5 bases and J 5 bases; nucleotides not matched to a gene: 9. The CDR3 extends over 14 amino acids.

This chain connects TRBV5-1 to TRBJ2-1; 7 bases match TRBD1. This CDR3 is built from 15 residues. Trimming took 0 bases from V and 7 from J; bases not matched to a gene: 7. From germline, CDR1 is SGHRS and CDR2 YFSETQ. The CDR3 DNA reads as TGCGCCAGCAGCTTGGCCCTGGGACAGTTTAATGAGCAGTTCTTC. This translates into CASSLALGQFNEQFF.

The chain has TRBV3-1 (or the pseudogene TRBV3-2) and TRBJ2-7, with 10 bases fitting TRBD1. The CDR3 length is 15 residues. Per germline, CDR1 LGHDT and CDR2 YNNKEL (reference sequence). V shed 4 bases, J shed 5 bases, and the junction held 8 bases outside the gene matches. This CDR3 is CASSRGTGESNEQYF. The CDR3 nucleotides read TGTGCCAGCAGCCGCGGGACAGGGGAAAGTAACGAGCAGTACTTC.

This clone was recorded a few times. The rearrangement joins TRBV28 to TRBJ1-3; 7 bases align to TRBD1. V lost 6 bases, J lost 4 bases, and 3 bases stayed unmatched. Germline CDR1 is MDHEN and CDR2 is SYDVKM. There are 13 residues in the CDR3. This CDR3 is CASRTGIGNTIYF. CDR3 nucleotide sequence: TGTGCCAGCAGGACAGGGATAGGAAACACCATATATTTT. The full variable domain, its missing parts supplied by reference TRBV28 and TRBJ1-3, is DVKVTQSSRYLVKRTGEKVFLECVQDMDHENMFWYRQDPGLGLRLIYFSYDVKMKEKGDIPEGYSVSREKKERFSLILESASTNQTSMYLCASRTGIGNTIYFGEGSWLTVV.

This chain connects TRBV2 to TRBJ2-2; no firm D call. From germline, CDR1 is SNHLY and CDR2 FYNNEI. CDR3 size: 13 residues. Trimming removed 4 bases from V and 0 bases from J, with 3 bases in between. The CDR3 here is CASSVANTGELFF. The CDR3 DNA sequence: TGTGCCAGCAGTGTAGCGAACACCGGGGAGCTGTTTTTT.

The rearrangement joins TRBV5-4 to TRBJ1-6; D might be TRBD1 (5 bases). The germline gives CDR1 SGHNT, CDR2 YYREEE (reference sequence). Trimming took 4 bases from V and 6 from J, leaving 20 bases between them. The CDR3 sequence is 17 residues long. As DNA, the CDR3 is TGTGCCAGCAGCCTCCGGGGGAGTCCTCAACCTAATTCACCCCTCCACTTT. It codes for CASSLRGSPQPNSPLHF. Supplemented by reference TRBV5-4 and TRBJ1-6, the full variable domain reads ETGVTQSPTHLIKTRGQQVTLRCSSQSGHNTVSWYQQALGQGPQFIFQYYREEENGRGNFPPRFSGLQFPNYSSELNVNALELDDSALYLCASSLRGSPQPNSPLHFGNGTRLTVT.

The count of this clone is one. This chain uses TRBV12-5 with TRBJ2-7; TRBD2 might be the D (5 bases). The CDR3 has 16 amino acids. The ends were cut back, 3 bases at V and 1 base at J, with 16 bases in the middle. CDR1 LGHNT and CDR2 FRNRAP come from the germline V gene. CDR3 residues: CASGFPSRRTSYEQYF. The CDR3 DNA is TGTGCTAGTGGTTTTCCCTCGCGGCGGACTTCCTACGAGCAGTACTTC. Variable domain in full (rest from reference TRBV12-5 and TRBJ2-7): DARVTQTPRHKVTEMGQEVTMRCQPILGHNTVFWYRQTMMQGLELLAYFRNRAPLDDSGMPKDRFSAEMPDATLATLKIQPSEPRDSAVYFCASGFPSRRTSYEQYFGPGTRLTVT.

This clone was recorded once. This rearrangement joins TRBV19 to TRBJ2-3; a weak D match, TRBD2 (6 bases). V lost 6 bases and J 4 bases, leaving 8 bases between the germline ends. Per germline, CDR1 LNHDA and CDR2 SQIVND (reference sequence). The CDR3 runs to 12 residues. CDR3 region: CASSGSPDTQYF. The CDR3 coding sequence is TGTGCCAGTAGCGGGAGCCCAGATACGCAGTATTTT.

This chain connects TRBV5-1 to TRBJ1-5; TRBD1 matches 8 bases. Germline V CDR1 and CDR2: SGHRS, YFSETQ. V shed 4 bases, J shed 2 bases, and the junction held 8 bases outside the gene matches. The CDR3 sequence is 16 residues long. CDR3 residues: CASSPGTGRGNQPQHF. CDR3 in DNA: TGCGCCAGCAGCCCCGGGACAGGACGCGGCAATCAGCCCCAGCATTTT.

This clone was counted only a few times. The chain is built from TRBV5-1 and TRBJ2-1, with 10 bases identical to TRBD1. The germline V gene has CDR1 SGHRS and CDR2 YFSETQ. With V trimmed by 0 bases and J by 5 bases, 8 bases remained unmatched. The CDR3 runs to 17 residues. CDR3 coding DNA: TGCGCCAGCAGCTTGGCCCCCGGGACAGGGGTAAACAATGAGCAGTTCTTC. Protein product: CASSLAPGTGVNNEQFF.

V and J are TRBV6-5 and TRBJ2-7, with D tentatively TRBD2 (5 bases). CDR3 length: 12 residues. The V and J ends lost 8 bases and 2 bases respectively, with 10 bases between them. Germline V gene sequence: CDR1 MNHEY, CDR2 SVGAGI. The CDR3 sequence is CASRGFPYEQYF. CDR3 DNA sequence: TGTGCCAGCCGGGGTTTCCCCTACGAGCAGTACTTC.

The V call is TRBV7-2, the J call TRBJ1-6; a weak D match, TRBD1 (6 bases). Deletions cut 4 bases from V and 10 bases from J, with 20 bases between. CDR3 length: 16 residues. The germline CDR1 and CDR2 sequences are SGHTA and FQGNSA. The CDR3, as DNA: TGTGCCAGCAGCTCCCACAACATTATACAGGGATCACCCCTCCACTTT. As protein: CASSSHNIIQGSPLHF. The whole variable domain, filled in from reference TRBV7-2 and TRBJ1-6, reads GAGVSQSPSNKVTEKGKDVELRCDPISGHTALYWYRQSLGQGLEFLIYFQGNSAPDKSGLPSDRFSAERTGGSVSTLTIQRTQQEDSAVYLCASSSHNIIQGSPLHFGNGTRLTVT.

The V call is TRBV19, the J call TRBJ1-1; D uncertain. The CDR3 totals 13 residues. Trimming removed 0 bases from V and 5 bases from J, with 7 bases in between. Germline-derived CDR1 and CDR2 are LNHDA and SQIVND (reference sequence). In DNA, the CDR3 is TGTGCCAGTAGTATAGACGGTTGGACTGAAGCTTTCTTT. Translating gives CASSIDGWTEAFF.

This chain connects TRBV6-6 to TRBJ2-7; maybe TRBD2 (6 bases). Trimming took 0 bases from V and 0 from J, leaving 6 bases between them. Germline CDR1 MNHNY, CDR2 SVGAGI (reference sequence). The CDR3 loop spans 14 amino acids. The CDR3 is CASSYSGGSYEQYF. DNA of the CDR3: TGTGCCAGCAGTTACTCCGGGGGCTCCTACGAGCAGTACTTC.

This clone was seen a few times. This rearrangement joins TRBV6-1 to TRBJ1-4; 7 bases agree with TRBD1. Germline V gene sequence: CDR1 MNHNS, CDR2 SASEGT. J gave up 7 bases and V 3 bases, and 14 bases lay outside the gene matches. The CDR3 is made up of 17 amino acids. DNA of the CDR3: TGTGCCAGCAGTGAGGGTATCGGAGGGCAGGGGGGTGAAAAACTGTTTTTT. This translates into CASSEGIGGQGGEKLFF.

This clone was seen a handful of times. This chain's CDR3 is CAWSYQQGTEAFF. The DNA of the CDR3 is TGTGCCTGGAGTTATCAGCAGGGCACTGAAGCTTTCTTT. The V and J genes are TRBV30 and TRBJ1-1; a possible D gene is TRBD1 (5 bases). Germline loops: CDR1 GTSNPN, CDR2 SVGIG (reference sequence). The CDR3 loop spans 13 amino acids. Trimming took off 2 bases at V and 4 bases at J, with 11 bases between the two ends.

This clone was detected only once. The V gene is TRBV5-6, the J gene TRBJ2-5, with TRBD1 as a possible D gene (5 bases). The germline V gene encodes CDR1 SGHDT and CDR2 YYEEEE. The CDR3 has 15 amino acids. The V end lost 4 bases, the J end lost 5 bases, and 18 bases lay between the germline ends. The CDR3 protein is CASSRYTGRTETQYF. The CDR3, as DNA: TGTGCCAGCAGCCGTTATACAGGCCGCACGGAGACCCAGTACTTC.

The V gene is TRBV7-3, the J gene TRBJ2-1; tentative D call: TRBD2 (5 bases). The germline V gene has CDR1 SGHTA and CDR2 FQGTGA. CDR3 size: 13 residues. Between the trimmed V and J ends, which lost 0 bases and 9 bases, there was a span of 9 bases. In DNA, the CDR3 is TGTGCCAGCAGCTTAACTGGGGAGTTTGAGCAGTTCTTC. Its translation is CASSLTGEFEQFF.

The V gene is TRBV27, the J gene TRBJ1-6, with 7 bases matching TRBD1. The germline CDR1 and CDR2 sequences are MNHEY and SMNVEV (reference sequence). The length of the CDR3 is 14 residues. Germline trimming cut 3 bases from V and 7 bases from J; bases unmatched to any gene: 3. CDR3 bases: TGTGCCAGCAGTTTTGGGGACAGAAATTCACCCCTCCACTTT. Translated: CASSFGDRNSPLHF.

Only one count was recorded for this clone. The rearrangement uses TRBV13 and TRBJ2-3; 9 bases align to TRBD1. Germline CDR1 reads PRHDT; CDR2 reads FYEKMQ (reference sequence). The J segment lost 5 bases and the V segment lost 0 bases, leaving 6 bases of the junction unmatched. This CDR3 spans 16 amino acids. The CDR3 is CASSLGAGTGRDTQYF. CDR3 sequence (DNA): TGTGCCAGCAGCTTAGGAGCCGGGACAGGGAGAGATACGCAGTATTTT.

The chain recombines TRBV9 with TRBJ1-1; D gene uncertain. Germline CDR1 reads SGDLS; CDR2 reads YYNGEE. CDR3 size: 13 residues. V was cut by 7 bases and J by 0 bases, with 10 bases left in between. The CDR3: CASGTGMNTEAFF. CDR3 DNA: TGTGCCAGCGGAACCGGGATGAACACTGAAGCTTTCTTT.

Only one count was recorded for this clone. The rearrangement links TRBV10-1 to TRBJ2-3; perhaps TRBD1 as D (5 bases). This CDR3 spans 17 amino acids. CDR1 is WNHNN, CDR2 SYGVQD, per germline (reference sequence). Trimming cost V 1 base and J 1 base, with 15 bases left between them. CDR3 nucleotide sequence: TGCGCCAGCAGTGAGTTAGTGGGGCCTCCGGGCACAGATACGCAGTATTTT. This sequence encodes CASSELVGPPGTDTQYF.